These 8 T cell receptor beta chains were all obtained from the same sample, sequenced in a study of OX40 agonist ivuxolimab in advanced cancers. The method was immunoSEQ multiplex PCR; TCRdb's version includes in-frame clones alone and lacks a portion of them. The table lists some 33,000 clones, 82% of them singletons, with about 20% in the top ten. Sequenced here: CD4+ or CD8+ T cells sorted from blood, sampled in a trial of the OX40 agonist ivuxolimab. These receptors were collected from an adult with an advanced solid tumor such as melanoma, head and neck, liver or kidney cancer.

This clone was detected a few times. V gene TRBV2 combines with J gene TRBJ1-2; 7 nucleotides agree with TRBD1. This CDR3 spans 17 amino acids. The V and J ends lost 2 bases and 6 bases, in that order; junction bases with no gene match: 15. Germline V lookup: CDR1 SNHLY, CDR2 FYNNEI. The chain's CDR3 is CASSESVVRGQTDGYTF. The CDR3 DNA sequence: TGTGCCAGCAGTGAATCCGTTGTGAGGGGGCAGACAGATGGCTACACCTTC.

This chain uses TRBV28 with TRBJ1-4, with D possibly matching TRBD1 (6 bases). Germline V CDR1 and CDR2: MDHEN, SYDVKM. V was pared by 3 bases and J by 3 bases, with 11 bases between. There are 15 residues in the CDR3. The CDR3 spells CASSLGGTANEKLFF. CDR3 DNA sequence: TGTGCCAGCAGTTTGGGGGGCACTGCTAATGAAAAACTGTTTTTT.

This sequence joins TRBV6-5 and TRBJ1-2; possibly TRBD1 for D (5 bases). The CDR3 sequence is 13 residues long. Germline assignment: CDR1 MNHEY and CDR2 SVGAGI. The germline V and J ends were trimmed by 1 base and 4 bases, with 7 bases remaining between them. CDR3 nucleotides: TGTGCCAGCAGTTACTTTCAGGGCTATGGCTACACCTTC. Translated: CASSYFQGYGYTF.

This rearrangement joins TRBV5-8 to TRBJ2-7; tentatively, D is TRBD2 (6 bases). The length of the CDR3 is 11 residues. V lost 0 bases, J lost 13 bases, and 11 bases lay in between. CDR1 and CDR2 (germline): SGHTS, YDEGEE. The CDR3 bases are TGTGCCAGCAGCTTGGCCCGGACTACCTACTTC. Protein: CASSLARTTYF.

The DNA for the CDR3 is TGTGCCAGCAGGCAGGGGGCTCGGTCACCCCTCCACTTT. It specifies CASRQGARSPLHF. The chain couples TRBV6-5 to TRBJ1-6; 8 bases agree with TRBD1. V lost 6 bases to trimming and J lost 10 bases; unmatched junction nucleotides: 5. The CDR3 loop spans 13 amino acids. CDR1 and CDR2 (germline): MNHEY, SVGAGI.

This clone was observed a handful of times. The CDR3 spells CASSQDWGTEAFF. The DNA of the CDR3 is TGCGCCAGCAGCCAAGATTGGGGCACTGAAGCTTTCTTT. The genes are TRBV4-1 and TRBJ1-1; D remains ambiguous. V was clipped by 0 bases and J by 4 bases, with 6 bases between them. The germline V gene has CDR1 MGHRA and CDR2 YSYEKL. This CDR3 is built from 13 residues.

The rearrangement links TRBV4-1 to TRBJ1-5, with D maybe TRBD1 (5 bases). CDR3 length equals 16 residues. The germline CDR1 and CDR2 sequences are MGHRA and YSYEKL. Trimming left V 1 base short and J 6 bases short, with 16 bases between. In nucleotides, the CDR3 is TGCGCCAGCAGCCAAGTAATGCGGGGTGGGGGTCAGCCCCAGCATTTT. Amino acids: CASSQVMRGGGQPQHF.

The J gene is TRBJ2-7, the V gene TRBV6-6, with 8 nucleotides matching TRBD1. Losses at the gene ends were 4 bases for V and 2 bases for J; bases not matched to a gene: 4. Per the germline V gene, CDR1 is MNHNY and CDR2 is SVGAGI (reference sequence). The CDR3 loop spans 14 amino acids. The CDR3 DNA follows: TGTGCCAGCAGTTCGGGACAGGTCACCTACGAGCAGTACTTC. This gives the protein CASSSGQVTYEQYF.